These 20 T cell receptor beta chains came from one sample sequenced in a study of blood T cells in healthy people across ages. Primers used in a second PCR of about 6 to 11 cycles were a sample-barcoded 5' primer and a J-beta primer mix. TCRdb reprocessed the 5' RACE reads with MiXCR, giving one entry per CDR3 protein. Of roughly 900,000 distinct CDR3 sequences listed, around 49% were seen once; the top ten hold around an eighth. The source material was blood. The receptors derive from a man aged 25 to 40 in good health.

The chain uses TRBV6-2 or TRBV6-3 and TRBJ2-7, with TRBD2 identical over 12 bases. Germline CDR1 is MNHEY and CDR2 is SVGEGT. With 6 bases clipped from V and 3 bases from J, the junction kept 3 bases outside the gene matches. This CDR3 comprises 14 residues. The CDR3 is CASRTSGGYYEQYF. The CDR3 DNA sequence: TGTGCCAGCAGGACTAGCGGGGGTTACTACGAGCAGTACTTC.

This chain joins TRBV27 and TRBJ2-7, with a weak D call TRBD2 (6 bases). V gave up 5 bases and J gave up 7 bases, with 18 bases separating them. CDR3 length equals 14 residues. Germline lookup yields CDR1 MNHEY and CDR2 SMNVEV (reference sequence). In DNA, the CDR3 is TGTGCCAGCAGTCCCCCTTGGGGGGTAGATGAGCAGTACTTC. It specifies CASSPPWGVDEQYF.

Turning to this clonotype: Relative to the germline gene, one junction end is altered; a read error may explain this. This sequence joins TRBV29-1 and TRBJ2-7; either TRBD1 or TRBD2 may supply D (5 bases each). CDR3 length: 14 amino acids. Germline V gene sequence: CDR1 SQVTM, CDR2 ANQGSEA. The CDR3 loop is CSVEIVGVSYEQYF. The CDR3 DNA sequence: TGTAGCGTTGAAATAGTGGGGGTTTCCTACGAGCAGTACTTC.

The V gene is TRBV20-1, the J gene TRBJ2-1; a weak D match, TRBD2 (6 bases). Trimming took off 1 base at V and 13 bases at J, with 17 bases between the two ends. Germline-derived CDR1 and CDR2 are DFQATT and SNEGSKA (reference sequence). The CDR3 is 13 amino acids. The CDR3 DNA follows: TGCAGTGCTAGAGCCCTAGCACGGGAGACCCAGTTCTTC. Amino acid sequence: CSARALARETQFF.

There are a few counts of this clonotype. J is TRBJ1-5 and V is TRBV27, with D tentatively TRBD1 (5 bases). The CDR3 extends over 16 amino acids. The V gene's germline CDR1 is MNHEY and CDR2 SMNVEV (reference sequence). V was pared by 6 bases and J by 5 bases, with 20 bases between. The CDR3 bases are TGTGCCAGCAGGGCTCGAGGGTCGACAGCTCATCAGCCCCAGCATTTT. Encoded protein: CASRARGSTAHQPQHF.

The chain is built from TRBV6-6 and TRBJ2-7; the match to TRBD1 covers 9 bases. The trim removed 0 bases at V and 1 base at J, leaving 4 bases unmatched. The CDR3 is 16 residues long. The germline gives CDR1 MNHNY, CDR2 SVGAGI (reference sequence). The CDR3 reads CASSYSGTGSSYEQYF. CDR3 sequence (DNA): TGTGCCAGCAGTTACTCAGGGACAGGGTCTTCCTACGAGCAGTACTTC.

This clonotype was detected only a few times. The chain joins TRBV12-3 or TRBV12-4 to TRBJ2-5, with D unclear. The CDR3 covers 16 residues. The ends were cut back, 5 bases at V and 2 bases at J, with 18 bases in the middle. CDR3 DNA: TGTGCCAGCAGTCCTGGGCGCCCGACTCAGCAAGAGACCCAGTACTTC. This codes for CASSPGRPTQQETQYF.

CDR3 in DNA: TGTGCCAGCAGCCAAGGGATGACAGGGGGCTACACCTTC. The encoded protein is CASSQGMTGGYTF. V gene TRBV3-1 combines with J gene TRBJ1-2, with 7 positions matching TRBD1. After removal of 1 base from V and 8 bases from J, the junction contained 4 bases not matched to a gene. The CDR3 runs to 13 residues. Looked up from germline, CDR1 is LGHDT and CDR2 is YNNKEL (reference sequence).

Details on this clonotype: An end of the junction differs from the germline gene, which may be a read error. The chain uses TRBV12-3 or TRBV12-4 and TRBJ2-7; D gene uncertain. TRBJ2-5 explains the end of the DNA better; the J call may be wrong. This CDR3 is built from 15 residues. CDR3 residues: CVSSHPLEGRQTQYF. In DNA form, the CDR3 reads TGTGTCAGCAGCCACCCTCTAGAAGGTCGGCAGACCCAGTACTTC.

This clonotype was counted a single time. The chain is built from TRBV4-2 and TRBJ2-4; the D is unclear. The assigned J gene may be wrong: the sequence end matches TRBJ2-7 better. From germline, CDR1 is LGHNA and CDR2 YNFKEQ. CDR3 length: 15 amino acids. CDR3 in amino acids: CASSQAHTGPCEQYF. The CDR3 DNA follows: TGTGCCAGCAGCCAAGCCCATACCGGGCCCTGCGAGCAGTACTTC.

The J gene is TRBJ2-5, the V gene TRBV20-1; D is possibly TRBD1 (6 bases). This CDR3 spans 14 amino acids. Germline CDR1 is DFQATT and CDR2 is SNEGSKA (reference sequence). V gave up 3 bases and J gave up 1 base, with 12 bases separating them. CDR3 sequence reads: CSARTGVTQETQYF. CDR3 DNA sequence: TGCAGTGCTAGGACAGGCGTAACCCAAGAGACCCAGTACTTC.

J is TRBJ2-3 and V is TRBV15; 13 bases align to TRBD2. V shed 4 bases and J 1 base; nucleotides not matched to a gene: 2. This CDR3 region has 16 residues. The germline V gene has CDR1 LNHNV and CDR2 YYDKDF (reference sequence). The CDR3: CATSTGLAGRTDTQYF. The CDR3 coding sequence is TGTGCCACCAGCACGGGACTAGCGGGGCGCACAGATACGCAGTATTTT.

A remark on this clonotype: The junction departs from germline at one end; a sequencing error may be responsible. The CDR3, as DNA: TGTGCCAGCAGTTTATCCATTCCGGGACAGGGTTACGAGCGGTACTTC. Translated: CASSLSIPGQGYERYF. J is TRBJ2-7 and V is TRBV28, with 9 bases fitting TRBD1. Germline V gene data show CDR1 as MDHEN and CDR2 as SYDVKM. CDR3 size: 16 residues.

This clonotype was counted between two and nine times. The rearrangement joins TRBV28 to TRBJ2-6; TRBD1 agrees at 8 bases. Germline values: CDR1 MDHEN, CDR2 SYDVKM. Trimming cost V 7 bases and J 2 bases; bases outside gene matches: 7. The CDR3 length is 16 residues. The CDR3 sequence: CASTGTGLTGANVLTF. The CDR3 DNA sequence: TGTGCCAGCACCGGGACAGGCTTGACTGGGGCCAACGTCCTGACTTTC.

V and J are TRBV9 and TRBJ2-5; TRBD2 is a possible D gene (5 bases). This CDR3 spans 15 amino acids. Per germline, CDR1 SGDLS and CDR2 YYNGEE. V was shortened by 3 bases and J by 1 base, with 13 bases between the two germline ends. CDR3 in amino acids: CASSAGPGIQETQYF. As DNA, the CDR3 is TGTGCCAGCAGCGCCGGACCCGGGATCCAAGAGACCCAGTACTTC.

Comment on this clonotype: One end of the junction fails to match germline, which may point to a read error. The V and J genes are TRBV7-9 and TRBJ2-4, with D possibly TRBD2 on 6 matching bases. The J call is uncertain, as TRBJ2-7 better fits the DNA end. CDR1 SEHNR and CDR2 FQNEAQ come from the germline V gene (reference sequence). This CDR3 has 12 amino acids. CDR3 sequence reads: CAGSLTGGEQYF. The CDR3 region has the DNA TGTGCCGGCAGCTTAACCGGGGGCGAGCAGTACTTC.

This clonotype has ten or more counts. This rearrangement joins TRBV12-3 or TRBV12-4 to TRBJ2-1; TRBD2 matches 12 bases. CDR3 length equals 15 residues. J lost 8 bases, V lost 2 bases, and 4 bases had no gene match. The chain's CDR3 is CASSLRTSGVDEQFF. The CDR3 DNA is TGTGCCAGCAGTTTACGGACTAGCGGGGTCGATGAGCAGTTCTTC.

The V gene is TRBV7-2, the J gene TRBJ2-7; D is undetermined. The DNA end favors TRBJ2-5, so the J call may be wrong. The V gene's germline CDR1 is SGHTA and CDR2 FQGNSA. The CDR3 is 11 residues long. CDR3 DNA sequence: TGTGCCAGCAGCTCCCCAAAGACCCAGTACTTC. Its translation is CASSSPKTQYF.

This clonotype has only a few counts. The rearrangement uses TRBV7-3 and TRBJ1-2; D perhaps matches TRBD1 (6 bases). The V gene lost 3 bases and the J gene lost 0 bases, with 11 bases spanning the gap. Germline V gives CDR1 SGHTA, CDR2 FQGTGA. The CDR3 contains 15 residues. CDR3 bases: TGTGCCAGCAGCTTGGGTACAGGGACTAACTATGGCTACACCTTC. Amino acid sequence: CASSLGTGTNYGYTF.

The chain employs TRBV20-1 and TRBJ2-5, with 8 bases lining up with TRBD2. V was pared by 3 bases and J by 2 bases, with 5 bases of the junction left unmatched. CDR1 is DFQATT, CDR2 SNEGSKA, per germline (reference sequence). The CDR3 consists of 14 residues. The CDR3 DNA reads TGCAGTGCTAGTGCGGGGGGCGGGCAAGAGACCCAGTACTTC. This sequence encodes CSASAGGGQETQYF.